A single sample is the source of the 31 T cell receptor beta chains below, sequenced in a study of cytomegalovirus exposure and HLA in healthy donors. Amplification used 60 Vbeta primers and 13 Jbeta primers. Sequencing used immunoSEQ multiplex PCR; TCRdb keeps in-frame clones, though not all of them. The sample has just over 80,000 clones. The sequenced material came from PBMCs. The source of these receptors is a young woman in good health and CMV-seronegative.

The V gene is TRBV4-1, the J gene TRBJ1-1; D uncertain. The V gene lost 0 bases and the J gene lost 4 bases, with 6 bases spanning the gap. CDR3 length equals 13 residues. CDR1 is MGHRA and CDR2 is YSYEKL in the germline V gene. CDR3 DNA: TGCGCCAGCAGCCAAGATGCGGTCACTGAAGCTTTCTTT. Its translation: CASSQDAVTEAFF.

The rearrangement links TRBV19 to TRBJ2-6; 10 nucleotides agree with TRBD1. Losses at the gene ends were 0 bases for V and 0 bases for J; bases not matched to a gene: 5. Germline V gene sequence: CDR1 LNHDA, CDR2 SQIVND (reference sequence). The CDR3 runs to 19 residues. This chain's CDR3 is CASSIDGTGVRSGANVLTF. The CDR3 DNA is TGTGCCAGTAGTATAGATGGGACAGGGGTTCGCTCTGGGGCCAACGTCCTGACTTTC.

The chain is built from TRBV6-1 and TRBJ1-2; no firm D call. The CDR3 runs 13 residues. Trimming removed 6 bases at V and 4 bases at J, with 12 bases between. In germline, CDR1 is MNHNS, CDR2 SASEGT. CDR3 in DNA: TGTGCCAGCAGGGGCGGGAACGTCTATGGCTACACCTTC. Translation gives CASRGGNVYGYTF.

The CDR3 loop reads CASSVGSQNTEAFF. The CDR3 DNA sequence: TGTGCCAGCAGTGTGGGCAGTCAGAACACTGAAGCTTTCTTT. The V call is TRBV2, the J call TRBJ1-1; D is unclear. Germline lookup yields CDR1 SNHLY and CDR2 FYNNEI. This CDR3 has 14 residues. Trimming took 4 bases from V and 1 from J, leaving 10 bases between them.

The gene calls are TRBV25-1 and TRBJ2-3, with D perhaps matching TRBD2 (5 bases). Germline loops: CDR1 MGHDK, CDR2 SYGVNS. Trimming stripped 3 bases from V and 5 bases from J, with 18 bases between. This CDR3 region has 16 residues. CDR3: CASSDSGEEVEDTQYF. Here the CDR3 DNA reads TGTGCCAGCAGTGACTCCGGTGAGGAGGTTGAAGATACGCAGTATTTT.

This chain uses TRBV6-6 with TRBJ1-2; 8 bases match TRBD1. V lost 2 bases, J lost 6 bases, and 11 bases stayed unmatched. The CDR3 sequence is 16 residues long. Germline V gene lookup returns CDR1 MNHNY and CDR2 SVGAGI (reference sequence). This chain's CDR3 is CASSYPLTGAVNGYTF. The CDR3 coding sequence is TGTGCCAGCAGTTACCCGCTGACAGGGGCTGTGAATGGCTACACCTTC.

The CDR3 loop reads CASSLDAGGNEQFF. The CDR3 nucleotides read TGTGCCAGCAGCTTAGACGCAGGGGGCAATGAGCAGTTCTTC. This sequence joins TRBV7-9 and TRBJ2-1; 7 nucleotides agree with TRBD1. The CDR3 runs to 14 residues. Unmatched junction bases numbered 3, after V lost 1 base and J lost 6 bases. Germline V gene data show CDR1 as SEHNR and CDR2 as FQNEAQ (reference sequence).

The chain carries TRBV7-2 and TRBJ2-7; 8 bases match TRBD1. The CDR3 covers 15 residues. V was pared by 1 base and J by 2 bases, with 4 bases of the junction left unmatched. Per the germline V gene, CDR1 is SGHTA and CDR2 is FQGNSA. CDR3 amino acids: CASSLEGTGPYEQYF. The CDR3 DNA is TGTGCCAGCAGCTTAGAAGGGACAGGACCCTACGAGCAGTACTTC. Complete variable domain (other parts from reference TRBV7-2 and TRBJ2-7): GAGVSQSPSNKVTEKGKDVELRCDPISGHTALYWYRQSLGQGLEFLIYFQGNSAPDKSGLPSDRFSAERTGGSVSTLTIQRTQQEDSAVYLCASSLEGTGPYEQYFGPGTRLTVT.

The J gene is TRBJ1-6, the V gene TRBV30; the D gene is possibly TRBD1 (5 bases). Germline lookup yields CDR1 GTSNPN and CDR2 SVGIG (reference sequence). The V gene lost 2 bases and the J gene lost 10 bases, with 18 bases spanning the gap. There are 15 residues in the CDR3. CDR3 loop: CAWSPTSQGSSPLHF. The CDR3 DNA reads as TGTGCCTGGAGTCCGACCTCCCAGGGAAGCTCACCCCTCCACTTT. The variable domain in full, completed from reference TRBV30 and TRBJ1-6, reads SQTIHQWPATLVQPVGSPLSLECTVEGTSNPNLYWYRQAAGRGLQLLFYSVGIGQISSEVPQNLSASRPQDRQFILSSKKLLLSDSGFYLCAWSPTSQGSSPLHFGNGTRLTVT.

CDR3 in amino acids: CAWSDGQGRSQYF. Here the CDR3 DNA reads TGTGCCTGGAGTGATGGACAGGGACGCTCCCAGTACTTC. The chain links TRBV30 to TRBJ2-7, with 8 positions matching TRBD1. The CDR3 covers 13 residues. J gave up 10 bases and V 1 base, and 9 bases lay outside the gene matches. Germline assignment: CDR1 GTSNPN and CDR2 SVGIG (reference sequence).

V gene TRBV4-1 combines with J gene TRBJ2-1; D gene unclear. Germline values: CDR1 MGHRA, CDR2 YSYEKL. This CDR3 comprises 14 residues. Trimming stripped 0 bases from V and 11 bases from J, with 14 bases between. CDR3 sequence: CASSQDRGHPKQFF. DNA for the CDR3: TGCGCCAGCAGCCAAGATCGAGGCCACCCAAAGCAGTTCTTC.

The V call is TRBV11-2, the J call TRBJ1-5, with TRBD1 as a possible D gene (5 bases). V lost 5 bases and J lost 0, with 8 bases in between. The CDR3 totals 14 residues. From germline, CDR1 is SGHAT and CDR2 FQNNGV. The CDR3 nucleotides read TGTGCCAGCAGCCAAACAGGTAGCAATCAGCCCCAGCATTTT. Its protein is CASSQTGSNQPQHF. The full variable domain, its missing parts supplied by reference TRBV11-2 and TRBJ1-5, is EAGVAQSPRYKIIEKRQSVAFWCNPISGHATLYWYQQILGQGPKLLIQFQNNGVVDDSQLPKDRFSAERLKGVDSTLKIQPAKLEDSAVYLCASSQTGSNQPQHFGDGTRLSIL.

The chain carries TRBV7-6 and TRBJ1-1; TRBD1 is a possible D gene (6 bases). Trimming removed 4 bases at V and 5 bases at J, with 20 bases between. CDR1 is SGHVS and CDR2 is FNYEAQ in the germline V gene. The length of the CDR3 is 16 residues. The CDR3 DNA sequence: TGTGCCAGCAGCTCGGGCGGGGGCGAGTGGGTGACTGAAGCTTTCTTT. Translated, it gives CASSSGGGEWVTEAFF.

J is TRBJ2-1 and V is TRBV28; the D is unclear. The V end was cut by 4 bases, the J end by 7 bases, with 14 bases between. The CDR3 consists of 14 residues. CDR1 and CDR2 from the germline V gene are MDHEN and SYDVKM. In DNA, the CDR3 is TGTGCCAGCAGTTCAGGAACGGCTAAGAATGAGCAGTTCTTC. Protein: CASSSGTAKNEQFF.

The rearrangement uses TRBV2 and TRBJ2-7; D is perhaps TRBD1 (6 bases). Germline CDR1 is SNHLY and CDR2 is FYNNEI. Trimming took 7 bases from V and 0 from J, leaving 10 bases between them. The CDR3 covers 13 residues. In nucleotides, the CDR3 is TGTGCCAGCACTCGACAGGACTCCTACGAGCAGTACTTC. This encodes CASTRQDSYEQYF.

The rearrangement joins TRBV7-9 to TRBJ1-2, with D hard to call. The CDR3 sequence is 13 residues long. The germline V gene has CDR1 SEHNR and CDR2 FQNEAQ (reference sequence). V gave up 1 base and J gave up 8 bases, with 11 bases separating them. The CDR3 is CASSLEPGRGYTF. The CDR3 region has the DNA TGTGCCAGCAGCTTAGAACCCGGGAGGGGCTACACCTTC.

J is TRBJ2-7 and V is TRBV6-6; 8 bases align to TRBD1. Trimming removed 6 bases from V and 0 bases from J; junction bases left unmatched: 4. The germline gives CDR1 MNHNY, CDR2 SVGAGI (reference sequence). The CDR3 contains 14 residues. CDR3 DNA sequence: TGTGCCAGCAGCCGACAGGGGAGCTCCTACGAGCAGTACTTC. Its protein product is CASSRQGSSYEQYF.

CDR3 in amino acids: CASSFGLAGGPGETQYF. The DNA of the CDR3 is TGCGCCAGCAGCTTTGGCCTAGCGGGAGGGCCGGGAGAGACCCAGTACTTC. The gene calls are TRBV5-1 and TRBJ2-5; 12 bases align to TRBD2. The CDR3 is 17 residues long. V was clipped by 2 bases and J by 4 bases; unmatched bases: 9. Germline CDR1 reads SGHRS; CDR2 reads YFSETQ.

The chain has TRBV10-1 and TRBJ2-7; 7 bases agree with TRBD2. Unmatched junction bases numbered 5, after V lost 6 bases and J lost 0 bases. Germline lookup yields CDR1 WNHNN and CDR2 SYGVQD (reference sequence). The CDR3 length is 14 residues. The CDR3 region is CASSQGGTSYEQYF. The CDR3 region has the DNA TGCGCCAGCAGCCAGGGAGGGACCTCCTACGAGCAGTACTTC.

This rearrangement joins TRBV9 to TRBJ2-5, with 9 bases identical to TRBD2. This CDR3 spans 16 amino acids. Germline-derived CDR1 and CDR2 are SGDLS and YYNGEE. V lost 2 bases and J lost 0; bases outside the gene matches: 5. CDR3 protein: CASSVALAGNQETQYF. The CDR3 DNA follows: TGTGCCAGCAGCGTCGCGCTAGCGGGAAACCAAGAGACCCAGTACTTC.

The rearrangement links TRBV5-6 to TRBJ1-1, with a tentative D call TRBD1 (5 bases). CDR1 and CDR2 (germline): SGHDT, YYEEEE. The CDR3 has 12 residues. V was clipped by 3 bases and J by 5 bases, with 8 bases between them. CDR3 amino acids: CASSSPGTEAFF. CDR3 sequence (DNA): TGTGCCAGCAGCTCCCCAGGGACTGAAGCTTTCTTT. Full variable domain (outside the CDR3, taken from reference TRBV5-6 and TRBJ1-1): DAGVTQSPTHLIKTRGQQVTLRCSPKSGHDTVSWYQQALGQGPQFIFQYYEEEERQRGNFPDRFSGHQFPNYSSELNVNALLLGDSALYLCASSSPGTEAFFGQGTRLTVV.

The J gene is TRBJ2-7, the V gene TRBV7-9; possibly TRBD1 for D (6 bases). V was trimmed by 5 bases and J by 2 bases, leaving 13 bases between them. CDR3 length equals 14 residues. Germline V gives CDR1 SEHNR, CDR2 FQNEAQ (reference sequence). Here the CDR3 reads CASSLGTGTYEQYF. In DNA form, the CDR3 reads TGTGCCAGCAGCCTCGGAACAGGGACCTACGAGCAGTACTTC.

This chain joins TRBV29-1 and TRBJ1-3; D perhaps matches TRBD1 (5 bases). Germline CDR1 is SQVTM and CDR2 is ANQGSEA. The CDR3 covers 12 residues. V was clipped by 6 bases and J by 1 base, with 7 bases between them. This chain's CDR3 is CSVTESGNTIYF. The CDR3 nucleotides are TGCAGCGTGACAGAGTCTGGAAACACCATATATTTT. The full variable domain, in which reference TRBV29-1 and TRBJ1-3 provide the parts outside the CDR3, is SAVISQKPSRDICQRGTSLTIQCQVDSQVTMMFWYRQQPGQSLTLIATANQGSEATYESGFVIDKFPISRPNLTFSTLTVSNMSPEDSSIYLCSVTESGNTIYFGEGSWLTVV.

The chain couples TRBV4-1 to TRBJ1-1; 8 nucleotides line up with TRBD1. The CDR3 has 13 residues. The junction had 9 bases not matched to a gene; V was cut back by 4 bases and J by 11 bases. CDR1 MGHRA and CDR2 YSYEKL come from the germline V gene. The CDR3 protein is CASSPRQGYRAFF. As DNA, the CDR3 is TGCGCCAGCAGCCCCCGACAGGGGTATCGGGCTTTCTTT.

This chain uses TRBV30 with TRBJ2-6; 10 nucleotides align to TRBD2. This CDR3 has 17 amino acids. Trimming took 1 base from V and 4 from J; bases not matched to a gene: 7. Germline V gene lookup returns CDR1 GTSNPN and CDR2 SVGIG (reference sequence). This CDR3 is CAWSGLAGAPGANVLTF. The DNA for the CDR3 is TGTGCCTGGAGTGGGCTAGCGGGAGCGCCGGGGGCCAACGTCCTGACTTTC.

The chain links TRBV30 to TRBJ2-7; a weak D match, TRBD2 (6 bases). V was clipped by 4 bases and J by 2 bases, with 15 bases between them. Germline CDR1 reads GTSNPN; CDR2 reads SVGIG (reference sequence). The CDR3 totals 14 residues. In nucleotides, the CDR3 is TGTGCCTGGACCCCCGCGGGGAGCGCCTACGAGCAGTACTTC. Its protein is CAWTPAGSAYEQYF.

The V and J genes are TRBV6-1 and TRBJ1-4; 8 bases line up with TRBD1. The CDR3 totals 15 residues. The germline V gene has CDR1 MNHNS and CDR2 SASEGT. The J segment lost 3 bases and the V segment lost 6 bases, leaving 6 bases of the junction unmatched. The CDR3 bases are TGTGCCAGCAGCCTTAGGACAGGGTCTAATGAAAAACTGTTTTTT. The encoded protein is CASSLRTGSNEKLFF.

This chain links TRBV2 with TRBJ2-3; D is ambiguous. From germline, CDR1 is SNHLY and CDR2 FYNNEI. This CDR3 is 13 amino acids long. V lost 4 bases and J 2 bases, leaving 7 bases between the germline ends. The CDR3 protein is CASSVILTDTQYF. The DNA for the CDR3 is TGTGCCAGCAGTGTGATACTCACAGATACGCAGTATTTT.

DNA of the CDR3: TGTGCCAGCAGCTTAGCGGGTGGATTTAGGAGCAATGAGCAGTTCTTC. Translating it yields CASSLAGGFRSNEQFF. The rearrangement uses TRBV7-2 and TRBJ2-1; D ambiguous. The CDR3 is 16 amino acids. Trimming cost V 0 bases and J 6 bases, with 15 bases left between them. In germline, CDR1 is SGHTA, CDR2 FQGNSA.

This rearrangement joins TRBV30 to TRBJ1-2; D is possibly TRBD1 (5 bases). The length of the CDR3 is 14 residues. The germline gives CDR1 GTSNPN, CDR2 SVGIG (reference sequence). Trimming left V 5 bases short and J 8 bases short, with 21 bases between. The CDR3 here is CAWSAGRMIYGYTF. CDR3 nucleotides: TGTGCCTGGTCGGCAGGGCGGATGATATACGGCTACACCTTC.

The chain employs TRBV5-4 and TRBJ1-2; TRBD1 might be the D (6 bases). Per germline, CDR1 SGHNT and CDR2 YYREEE (reference sequence). The V and J ends lost 4 bases and 3 bases respectively, with 19 bases between them. The CDR3 runs to 16 residues. The CDR3 DNA reads as TGTGCCAGCAGCCCGGGGGGCGGGAGACGGGACTATGGCTACACCTTC. Amino acid sequence: CASSPGGGRRDYGYTF.